The T cell receptor (beta chain) described here comes from a study of CD8+CD57+ T cells in acquired aplastic anemia. The sample holds a few counts of this clonotype. The antigen remains undetermined. Sequencing was done on patients that had shown CD8+CD57+ cell expansion by flow cytometry. Study observations and caveats: Common to patients and controls were about 31 CD8+ CDR3 sequences.

Researchers used genomic DNA as the template to profile TCR beta VDJ and CDR3. MiXCR, applied by TCRdb to the reads, yields one record per CDR3 protein. The sample has some 180,000 distinct CDR3 sequences; roughly 63% are singletons. This CDR3 has 16 residues. Losses at the gene ends were 0 bases for V and 1 base for J; bases not matched to a gene: 5. Looked up from germline, CDR1 is DFQATT and CDR2 is SNEGSKA (reference sequence). The material sequenced was sorted CD4+, CD8+, or CD8+CD57+ T cells (not recorded which) from PBMCs. The chain joins TRBV20-1 to TRBJ2-2; TRBD2 matches 7 bases. The TCR was taken from a human donor with aplastic anemia. The CDR3 loop reads CSARDVGGRNTGELFF. CDR3 DNA: TGCAGTGCTAGAGATGTTGGCGGGAGGAACACCGGGGAGCTGTTTTTT.